A single sample gave rise to the 20 T cell receptor beta chains below, sequenced in a study of siplizumab effects on memory and regulatory T cells. Assay used: immunoSEQ multiplex PCR; TCRdb lists only in-frame clones, some missing. Among 95,000 to 130,000 clones, about 94% were seen once, and the ten largest hold around 1.7%. Material for sequencing was non-Treg CD4+ T cells sorted from blood. These receptors originate from a human donor in good health.

The V call is TRBV6-5, the J call TRBJ2-7, with D possibly being TRBD1 (5 bases). From germline, CDR1 is MNHEY and CDR2 SVGAGI. V was cut by 4 bases and J by 6 bases, with 19 bases left in between. The CDR3 is 15 residues long. The CDR3 DNA follows: TGTGCCAGCAGTTTACAAGGGGCCATCGCTAGCGAGCAGTACTTC. This gives the protein CASSLQGAIASEQYF.

The chain uses TRBV9 and TRBJ2-5, with 8 bases fitting TRBD2. Losses at the gene ends were 0 bases for V and 0 bases for J; bases not matched to a gene: 7. Germline V lookup: CDR1 SGDLS, CDR2 YYNGEE. The CDR3 is made up of 17 amino acids. The CDR3 DNA reads TGTGCCAGCAGCGTAGCCGCGAGACTAGCGAACCAAGAGACCCAGTACTTC. Residues: CASSVAARLANQETQYF.

The rearrangement joins TRBV5-1 to TRBJ2-5; 8 bases fit TRBD1. Trimming took 4 bases from V and 3 from J; bases not matched to a gene: 8. The germline V gene has CDR1 SGHRS and CDR2 YFSETQ. The CDR3 loop spans 15 amino acids. In DNA form, the CDR3 reads TGCGCCAGCAGCCTTGGACAGGGTGGGGAAGAGACCCAGTACTTC. Translation gives CASSLGQGGEETQYF.

The rearrangement links TRBV5-4 to TRBJ2-7; D is uncertain. Per the germline V gene, CDR1 is SGHNT and CDR2 is YYREEE (reference sequence). There are 12 residues in the CDR3. V lost 4 bases and J 1 base, leaving 6 bases between the germline ends. CDR3 sequence: CASSPESYEQYF. DNA of the CDR3: TGTGCCAGCAGCCCCGAGTCCTACGAGCAGTACTTC.

This clone has a single count. J is TRBJ2-7 and V is TRBV6-5, with a weak D call TRBD1 (7 bases). CDR3 length: 14 residues. V was pared by 2 bases and J by 3 bases, with 11 bases between. The germline CDR1 and CDR2 sequences are MNHEY and SVGAGI. CDR3 protein: CASSYAGQNYEQYF. The CDR3 nucleotides are TGTGCCAGCAGTTACGCGGGACAGAACTACGAGCAGTACTTC.

The chain employs TRBV19 and TRBJ1-1; TRBD1 matches 8 bases. After removal of 7 bases from V and 4 bases from J, the junction contained 5 bases not matched to a gene. This CDR3 comprises 13 residues. Per the germline V gene, CDR1 is LNHDA and CDR2 is SQIVND (reference sequence). The CDR3 nucleotides are TGTGCCAGTAAGGACAGGGCCGGCACTGAAGCTTTCTTT. Protein sequence: CASKDRAGTEAFF.

This clone appeared a few times. The gene calls are TRBV18 and TRBJ1-5; the D gene is possibly TRBD1 (5 bases). The CDR3 has 12 amino acids. Germline CDR1 KGHSH, CDR2 LQKENI. V lost 4 bases and J 4 bases, leaving 5 bases between the germline ends. This CDR3 reads CASSQGNQPQHF. As DNA, the CDR3 is TGTGCCAGCTCACAGGGGAATCAGCCCCAGCATTTT. The full variable domain, completed using reference TRBV18 and TRBJ1-5, is NAGVMQNPRHLVRRRGQEARLRCSPMKGHSHVYWYRQLPEEGLKFMVYLQKENIIDESGMPKERFSAEFPKEGPSILRIQQVVRGDSAAYFCASSQGNQPQHFGDGTRLSIL.

V is TRBV13 and J is TRBJ2-5, with 7 bases matching TRBD2. This CDR3 has 14 residues. V lost 1 base and J lost 5; bases outside the gene matches: 4. From germline, CDR1 is PRHDT and CDR2 FYEKMQ (reference sequence). CDR3 DNA: TGTGCCAGCAGCTTAGTCTGGGAGGGGGAGACCCAGTACTTC. Translated: CASSLVWEGETQYF.

This rearrangement joins TRBV9 to TRBJ2-3; D tentatively fits TRBD1 or TRBD2 (5 bases each). CDR1 SGDLS and CDR2 YYNGEE come from the germline V gene. Trimming removed 4 bases from V and 9 bases from J, with 12 bases in between. This CDR3 is 12 amino acids long. CDR3 DNA sequence: TGTGCCAGCAGCTCCACCAGGGACACGCAGTATTTT. It yields the protein CASSSTRDTQYF.

The rearrangement uses TRBV7-3 and TRBJ1-1, with D tentatively TRBD1 (6 bases). CDR3 size: 12 residues. CDR1 and CDR2 from the germline V gene are SGHTA and FQGTGA. The V end lost 6 bases, the J end lost 4 bases, and 9 bases lay between the germline ends. CDR3 residues: CASSSQGTEAFF. In nucleotides, the CDR3 is TGTGCCAGCAGTTCACAGGGCACTGAAGCTTTCTTT.

V and J are TRBV12-5 and TRBJ2-5, with a tentative D call TRBD1 (6 bases). Germline loops: CDR1 LGHNT, CDR2 FRNRAP. The CDR3 covers 13 residues. V dropped 0 bases and J dropped 5 bases, with 7 bases sitting between them. CDR3 bases: TGTGCTAGTGGTTTGGTAAGGGGGGAGACCCAGTACTTC. The encoded protein is CASGLVRGETQYF.

This clone was counted a few times. This chain joins TRBV5-6 and TRBJ1-1; D is uncertain. The CDR3 extends over 12 amino acids. Per the germline V gene, CDR1 is SGHDT and CDR2 is YYEEEE. The V and J ends lost 2 bases and 9 bases respectively, with 11 bases between them. CDR3 bases: TGTGCCAGCAGCTTCGTTCGAACCCAAGCTTTCTTT. Its protein product is CASSFVRTQAFF.

This sequence joins TRBV11-2 and TRBJ1-3; no reliable D call. The CDR3 has 16 residues. Looked up from germline, CDR1 is SGHAT and CDR2 is FQNNGV. V dropped 0 bases and J dropped 2 bases, with 11 bases sitting between them. The CDR3 protein is CASSLEPDPPGNTIYF. The DNA for the CDR3 is TGTGCCAGCAGCTTAGAACCGGATCCTCCTGGAAACACCATATATTTT.

This sequence joins TRBV5-4 and TRBJ2-1, with 8 bases lining up with TRBD2. Per the germline V gene, CDR1 is SGHNT and CDR2 is YYREEE (reference sequence). The length of the CDR3 is 13 residues. V gave up 2 bases and J gave up 10 bases; unmatched junction bases: 5. In DNA form, the CDR3 reads TGTGCCAGCAGCTTAGCCCCGGGGGGGGAGCAGTTCTTC. The encoded protein is CASSLAPGGEQFF.

This clone has more than one count but fewer than ten. The V and J genes are TRBV11-2 and TRBJ1-3, with TRBD1 as a possible D gene (5 bases). The CDR3 length is 16 residues. In germline, CDR1 is SGHAT, CDR2 FQNNGV. Trimming shortened V by 4 bases and J by 2 bases, and 15 bases separated the two germline ends. This CDR3 is CASSSLGRGTGNTIYF. For the CDR3, the DNA is TGTGCCAGCAGCTCGTTAGGGCGGGGGACTGGAAACACCATATATTTT.

The V and J genes are TRBV6-6 and TRBJ2-1, with 14 bases matching TRBD2. CDR3 length equals 15 residues. In germline, CDR1 is MNHNY, CDR2 SVGAGI (reference sequence). V shed 6 bases and J 4 bases; nucleotides not matched to a gene: 2. CDR3 region: CASSGTSGSYNEQFF. The CDR3 DNA follows: TGTGCCAGCAGCGGGACTAGCGGGAGTTACAATGAGCAGTTCTTC.

The chain combines TRBV5-1 with TRBJ1-1, with no clear D. CDR1 SGHRS and CDR2 YFSETQ come from the germline V gene. Trimming took off 0 bases at V and 7 bases at J, with 10 bases between the two ends. This CDR3 contains 13 residues. CDR3 DNA: TGCGCCAGCAGCTTGGGGATGCGTGGTGAAGCTTTCTTT. It specifies CASSLGMRGEAFF.

V gene TRBV7-9 combines with J gene TRBJ1-1; D is unclear. Germline CDR1 reads SEHNR; CDR2 reads FQNEAQ (reference sequence). Trimming shortened V by 3 bases and J by 4 bases, and 12 bases separated the two germline ends. The CDR3 extends over 14 amino acids. DNA for the CDR3: TGTGCCAGCAGCTTCCCCCTCGTGGGCACTGAAGCTTTCTTT. Protein product: CASSFPLVGTEAFF. The variable domain in full, completed from reference TRBV7-9 and TRBJ1-1, reads DTGVSQNPRHKITKRGQNVTFRCDPISEHNRLYWYRQTLGQGPEFLTYFQNEAQLEKSRLLSDRFSAERPKGSFSTLEIQRTEQGDSAMYLCASSFPLVGTEAFFGQGTRLTVV.

This chain joins TRBV7-6 and TRBJ1-1, with 7 bases identical to TRBD1. After removal of 5 bases from V and 5 bases from J, the junction contained 5 bases not matched to a gene. From germline, CDR1 is SGHVS and CDR2 FNYEAQ. CDR3 size: 13 residues. The CDR3 DNA sequence: TGTGCCAGCAGCCAGACAGGGCAAACTGAAGCTTTCTTT. This codes for CASSQTGQTEAFF.

The V and J genes are TRBV4-2 and TRBJ1-2; 9 bases fit TRBD1. V was clipped by 3 bases and J by 2 bases; unmatched bases: 4. This CDR3 is built from 15 residues. Germline V gene lookup returns CDR1 LGHNA and CDR2 YNFKEQ. This chain's CDR3 is CASSHAGTGNYGYTF. The CDR3 DNA sequence: TGTGCCAGCAGCCATGCCGGGACAGGGAACTATGGCTACACCTTC.